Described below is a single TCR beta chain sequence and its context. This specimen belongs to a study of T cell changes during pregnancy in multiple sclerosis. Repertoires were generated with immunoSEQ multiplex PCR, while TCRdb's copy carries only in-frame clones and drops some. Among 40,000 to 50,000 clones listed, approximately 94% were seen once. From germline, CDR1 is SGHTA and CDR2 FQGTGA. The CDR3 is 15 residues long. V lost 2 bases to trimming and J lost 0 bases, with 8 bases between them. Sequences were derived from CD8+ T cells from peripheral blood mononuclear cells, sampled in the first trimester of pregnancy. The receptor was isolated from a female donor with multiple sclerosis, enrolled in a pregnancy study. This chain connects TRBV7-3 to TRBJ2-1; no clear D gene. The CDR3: CASSLQANSYNEQFF. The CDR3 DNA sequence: TGTGCCAGCAGCTTACAGGCGAACTCCTACAATGAGCAGTTCTTC.